The text below deals with one TCR beta chain. Its antigen is still unknown. The repertoire was sequenced with immunoSEQ multiplex PCR; TCRdb's copy has only in-frame clones and lacks some. The sample lists around 45,000 clones, about 88% seen once, with 0.85% to 1.2% in the top ten. Any history of autoimmune disease or systemic immunosuppression disqualified patients. Sampling times: baseline, cycle 4 day 1, cycle 7 day 1. The entry originates in a study of OX40 agonist ivuxolimab in advanced cancers. Study details: The study reported partial responses in three patients: one hepatocellular carcinoma, two cutaneous melanoma.

Germline CDR1 reads MGHDK; CDR2 reads SYGVNS. Trimming at V came to 6 bases and at J to 4 bases, leaving 10 bases not matched to a gene. The CDR3 runs 16 residues. General study results and limits: Both blood CD4+ and CD8+ T cells showed clonal growth by week 6 at 0.1 to 3.0 mg/kg.

This rearrangement joins TRBV25-1 to TRBJ2-3, with 10 bases aligning to TRBD1. The receptor's source is an adult with an advanced solid tumor such as melanoma, head and neck, liver or kidney cancer. The source was CD4+ or CD8+ T cells sorted from blood, collected in a trial of the OX40 agonist ivuxolimab. CDR3 coding DNA: TGTGCCAGCAGCGCTAGACAGGGGGCTGGCGCAGATACGCAGTATTTT. Its protein product is CASSARQGAGADTQYF.